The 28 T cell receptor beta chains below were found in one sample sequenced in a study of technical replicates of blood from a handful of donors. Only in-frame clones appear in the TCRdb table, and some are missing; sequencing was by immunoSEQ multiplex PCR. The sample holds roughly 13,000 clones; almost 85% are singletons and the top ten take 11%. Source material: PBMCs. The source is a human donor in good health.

The CDR3 DNA sequence: TGTGCCAGCAGCCAAGGACTAGACAATGAGCAGTTCTTC. It specifies CASSQGLDNEQFF. The gene calls are TRBV14 and TRBJ2-1, with a tentative D call TRBD2 (6 bases). The CDR3 extends over 13 amino acids. Trimming stripped 1 base from V and 5 bases from J, with 6 bases between. The germline gives CDR1 SGHDN, CDR2 FVKESK.

CDR3 protein: CASSLSGGRTEAFF. The CDR3 bases are TGCGCCAGCAGCTTGAGCGGGGGGAGGACTGAAGCTTTCTTT. The gene calls are TRBV5-1 and TRBJ1-1; a weak D match, TRBD1 (5 bases). The CDR3 runs 14 residues. V was trimmed by 1 base and J by 5 bases, leaving 12 bases between them. The germline V gene has CDR1 SGHRS and CDR2 YFSETQ.

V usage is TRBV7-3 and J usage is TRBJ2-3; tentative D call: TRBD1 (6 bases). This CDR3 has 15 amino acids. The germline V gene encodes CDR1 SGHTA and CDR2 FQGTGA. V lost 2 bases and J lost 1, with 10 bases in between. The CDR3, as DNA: TGTGCCAGCAGCTTAGGGGCAGGGGGCACAGATACGCAGTATTTT. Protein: CASSLGAGGTDTQYF.

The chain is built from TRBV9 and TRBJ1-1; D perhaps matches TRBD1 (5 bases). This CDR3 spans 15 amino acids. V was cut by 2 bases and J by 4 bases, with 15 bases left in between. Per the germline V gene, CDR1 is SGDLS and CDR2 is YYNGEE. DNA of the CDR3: TGTGCCAGCAGCGTCGGGGGGAAAGGAGGCACTGAAGCTTTCTTT. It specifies CASSVGGKGGTEAFF.

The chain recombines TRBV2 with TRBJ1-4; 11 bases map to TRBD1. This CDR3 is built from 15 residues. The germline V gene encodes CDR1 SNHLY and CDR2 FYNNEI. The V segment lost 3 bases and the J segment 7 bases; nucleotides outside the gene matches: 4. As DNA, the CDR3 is TGTGCCAGCAGTGACCTCGGGACAGGGGGTGAAAAACTGTTTTTT. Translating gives CASSDLGTGGEKLFF. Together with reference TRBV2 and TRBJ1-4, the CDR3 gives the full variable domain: EPEVTQTPSHQVTQMGQEVILRCVPISNHLYFYWYRQILGQKVEFLVSFYNNEISEKSEIFDDQFSVERPDGSNFTLKIRSTKLEDSAMYFCASSDLGTGGEKLFFGSGTQLSVL.

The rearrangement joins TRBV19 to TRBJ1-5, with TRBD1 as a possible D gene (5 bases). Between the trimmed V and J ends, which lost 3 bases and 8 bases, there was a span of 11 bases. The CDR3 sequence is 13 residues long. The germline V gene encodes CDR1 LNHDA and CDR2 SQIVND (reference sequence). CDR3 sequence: CASSIPGMEPQHF. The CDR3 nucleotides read TGTGCCAGTAGTATTCCAGGGATGGAGCCCCAGCATTTT.

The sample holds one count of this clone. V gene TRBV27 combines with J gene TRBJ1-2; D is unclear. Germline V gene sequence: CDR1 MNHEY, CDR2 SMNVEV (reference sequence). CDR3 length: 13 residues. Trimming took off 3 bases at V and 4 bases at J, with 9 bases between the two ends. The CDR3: CASSLGSGYGYTF. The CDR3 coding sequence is TGTGCCAGCAGTTTGGGGAGCGGCTATGGCTACACCTTC.

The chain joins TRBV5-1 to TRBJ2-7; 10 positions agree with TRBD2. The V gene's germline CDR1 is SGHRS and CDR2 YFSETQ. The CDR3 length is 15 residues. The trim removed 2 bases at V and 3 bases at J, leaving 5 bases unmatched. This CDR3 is CASSFLAGVIYEQYF. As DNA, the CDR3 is TGCGCCAGCAGCTTCCTAGCGGGAGTTATCTACGAGCAGTACTTC.

The CDR3 nucleotides are TGTGCCAGCAGTGAACGCGGGACAGGGTGGGCAGATACGCAGTATTTT. Amino acid sequence: CASSERGTGWADTQYF. The chain is built from TRBV6-1 and TRBJ2-3; 9 bases line up with TRBD1. CDR1 is MNHNS and CDR2 is SASEGT in the germline V gene. The CDR3 totals 16 residues. V was clipped by 2 bases and J by 4 bases; unmatched bases: 7.

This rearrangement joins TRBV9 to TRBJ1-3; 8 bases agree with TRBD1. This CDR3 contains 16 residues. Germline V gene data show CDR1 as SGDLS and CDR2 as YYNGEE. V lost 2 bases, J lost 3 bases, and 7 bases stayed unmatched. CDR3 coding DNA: TGTGCCAGCAGCGTCCGGACAGGGTCCGGTGGAAACACCATATATTTT. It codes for CASSVRTGSGGNTIYF.

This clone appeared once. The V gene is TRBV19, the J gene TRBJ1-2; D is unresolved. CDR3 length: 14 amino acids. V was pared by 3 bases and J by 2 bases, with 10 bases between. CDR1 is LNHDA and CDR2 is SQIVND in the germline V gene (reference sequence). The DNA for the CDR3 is TGTGCCAGTAGTATTATGACATCGAACTATGGCTACACCTTC. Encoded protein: CASSIMTSNYGYTF.

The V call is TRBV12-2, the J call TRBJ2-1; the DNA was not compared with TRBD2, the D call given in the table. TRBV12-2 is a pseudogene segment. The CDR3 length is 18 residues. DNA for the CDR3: TGTGCAAGTCGCTTGACTAGCGGGAGGGATTTATCCTACAATGAGCAGTTCTTC. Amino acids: CASRLTSGRDLSYNEQFF.

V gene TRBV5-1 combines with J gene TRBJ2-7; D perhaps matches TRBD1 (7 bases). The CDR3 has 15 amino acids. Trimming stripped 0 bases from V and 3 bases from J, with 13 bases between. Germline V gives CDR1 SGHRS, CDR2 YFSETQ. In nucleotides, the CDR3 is TGCGCCAGCAGCTTGGCGGGGGACAGCCACTACGAGCAGTACTTC. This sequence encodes CASSLAGDSHYEQYF.

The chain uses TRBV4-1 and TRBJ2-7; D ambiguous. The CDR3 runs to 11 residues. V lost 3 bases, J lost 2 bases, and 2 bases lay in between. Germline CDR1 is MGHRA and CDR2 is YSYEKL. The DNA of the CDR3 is TGCGCCAGCAGCCACACCTACGAGCAGTACTTC. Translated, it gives CASSHTYEQYF.

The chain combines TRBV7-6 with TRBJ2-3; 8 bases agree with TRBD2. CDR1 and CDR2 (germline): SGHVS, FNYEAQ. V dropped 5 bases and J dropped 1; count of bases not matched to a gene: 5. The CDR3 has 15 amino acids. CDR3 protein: CASSISGIGTDTQYF. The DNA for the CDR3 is TGTGCCAGCAGCATTAGCGGGATCGGCACAGATACGCAGTATTTT.

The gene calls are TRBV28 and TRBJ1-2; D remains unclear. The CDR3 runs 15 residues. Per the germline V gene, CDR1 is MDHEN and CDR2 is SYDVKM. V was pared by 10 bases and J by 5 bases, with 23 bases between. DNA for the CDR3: TGTGCCACCTCGCAACCTCCTCTCGAACAATATGGCTACACCTTC. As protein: CATSQPPLEQYGYTF.

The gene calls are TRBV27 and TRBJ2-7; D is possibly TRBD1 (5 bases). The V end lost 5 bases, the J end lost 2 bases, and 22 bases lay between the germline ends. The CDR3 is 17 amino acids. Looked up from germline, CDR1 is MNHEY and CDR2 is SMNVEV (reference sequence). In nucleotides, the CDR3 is TGTGCCAGCAGTGGCCTAACAGGTTCCTCTACTCCCTACGAGCAGTACTTC. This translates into CASSGLTGSSTPYEQYF.

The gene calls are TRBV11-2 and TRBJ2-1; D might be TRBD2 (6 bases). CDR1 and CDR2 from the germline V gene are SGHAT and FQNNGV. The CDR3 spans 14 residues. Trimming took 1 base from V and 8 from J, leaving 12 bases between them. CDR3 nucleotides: TGTGCCAGCAGCTTAGTCTACGGGGGAGATGAGCAGTTCTTC. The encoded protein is CASSLVYGGDEQFF.

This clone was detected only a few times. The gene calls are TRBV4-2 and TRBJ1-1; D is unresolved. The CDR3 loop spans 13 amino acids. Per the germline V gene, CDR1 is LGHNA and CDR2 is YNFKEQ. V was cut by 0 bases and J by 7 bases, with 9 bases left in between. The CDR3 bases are TGTGCCAGCAGCCAAGAAAGGACTAGTGAAGCTTTCTTT. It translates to CASSQERTSEAFF.

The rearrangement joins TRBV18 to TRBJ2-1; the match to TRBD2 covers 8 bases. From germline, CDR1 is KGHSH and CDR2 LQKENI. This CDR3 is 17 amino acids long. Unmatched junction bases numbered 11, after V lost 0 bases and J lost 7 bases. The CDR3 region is CASSPPNGGRSGNEQFF. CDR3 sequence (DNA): TGTGCCAGCTCACCACCGAATGGCGGGAGGTCAGGGAATGAGCAGTTCTTC.

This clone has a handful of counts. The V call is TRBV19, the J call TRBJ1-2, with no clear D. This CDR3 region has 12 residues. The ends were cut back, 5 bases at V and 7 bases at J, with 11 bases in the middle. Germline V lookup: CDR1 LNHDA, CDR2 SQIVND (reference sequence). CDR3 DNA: TGTGCCAGTAGTCTCGGAAGAGGTGGCTACACCTTC. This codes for CASSLGRGGYTF.

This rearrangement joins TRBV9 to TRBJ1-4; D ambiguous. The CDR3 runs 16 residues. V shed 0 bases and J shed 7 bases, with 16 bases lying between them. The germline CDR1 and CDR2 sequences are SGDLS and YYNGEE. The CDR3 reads CASSVGATTEFEKLFF. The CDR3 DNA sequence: TGTGCCAGCAGCGTAGGGGCTACGACCGAATTTGAAAAACTGTTTTTT.

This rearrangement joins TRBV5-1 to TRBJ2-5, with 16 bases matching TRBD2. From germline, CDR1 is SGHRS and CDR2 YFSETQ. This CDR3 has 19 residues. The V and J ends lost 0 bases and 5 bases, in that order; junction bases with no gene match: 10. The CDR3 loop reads CASSLGGTSGRATAETQYF. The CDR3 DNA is TGCGCCAGCAGCTTGGGGGGGACTAGCGGGAGGGCGACTGCGGAGACCCAGTACTTC.

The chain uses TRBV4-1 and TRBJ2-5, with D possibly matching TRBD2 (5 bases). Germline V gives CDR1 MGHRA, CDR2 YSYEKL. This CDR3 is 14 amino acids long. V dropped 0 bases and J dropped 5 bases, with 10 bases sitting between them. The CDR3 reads CASSQETRGETQYF. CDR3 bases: TGCGCCAGCAGCCAAGAAACTAGAGGGGAGACCCAGTACTTC.

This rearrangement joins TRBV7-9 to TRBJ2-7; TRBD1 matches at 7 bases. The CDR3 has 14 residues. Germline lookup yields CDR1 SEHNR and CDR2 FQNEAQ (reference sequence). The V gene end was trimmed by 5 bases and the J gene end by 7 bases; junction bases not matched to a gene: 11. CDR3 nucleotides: TGTGCCAGCAGCATCCAGGGGGAGCTGGTTGAGCAGTACTTC. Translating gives CASSIQGELVEQYF.

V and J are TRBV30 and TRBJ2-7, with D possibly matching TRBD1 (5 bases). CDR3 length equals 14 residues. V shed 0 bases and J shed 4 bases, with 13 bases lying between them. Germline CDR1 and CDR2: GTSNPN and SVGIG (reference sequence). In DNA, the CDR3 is TGTGCCTGGAGTGTCGGCAGGGCAGAGTACGAGCAGTACTTC. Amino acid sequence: CAWSVGRAEYEQYF.

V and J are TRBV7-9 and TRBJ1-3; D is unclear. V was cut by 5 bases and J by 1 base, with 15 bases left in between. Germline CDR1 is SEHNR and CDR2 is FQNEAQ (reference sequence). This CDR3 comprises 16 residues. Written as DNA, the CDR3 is TGTGCCAGCAGCCCAATCTCCCAGTCTTCTGGAAACACCATATATTTT. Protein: CASSPISQSSGNTIYF.

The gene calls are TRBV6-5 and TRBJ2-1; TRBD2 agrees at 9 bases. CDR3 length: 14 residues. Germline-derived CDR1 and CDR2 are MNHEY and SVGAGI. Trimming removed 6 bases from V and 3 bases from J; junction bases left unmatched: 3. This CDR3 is CASRIAGDYNEQFF. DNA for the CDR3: TGTGCCAGCAGAATAGCGGGGGACTACAATGAGCAGTTCTTC.